This paragraph covers one TCR beta chain sequence. Its antigen remains unidentified. No quality values exist for individual bases; no much larger clone is one base distant. This specimen belongs to a study of blood T cell repertoires in COVID-19 (dated by TCRdb to about 2020). In terms of the full investigation: Samples from collaborators originated in the United States, Italy and Spain and spanned both the acute and convalescent phases of COVID-19. The samples were drawn from the first 160 participants of the ongoing ImmuneRACE study and from over a thousand subjects provided by 6 global collaborators. A de-identified subject ID, COVID-19 status, age in years and sex were almost always included in the sample metadata. HLA class I and class II types, where available, came from metadata supplied by the sample provider rather than from assay-based typing. The material from the prospective study consisted of cDNA or gDNA derived from T cells, B-cell-depleted T cells, or PBMCs. Deeply sampled blood TCRbeta repertoires from subjects exposed to, actively infected with, or recovered from COVID-19 were included in the dataset. A freely available public database, intended as a resource for researchers studying the immune response to SARS-CoV-2, is where the repertoires were released.

Whole blood was collected in K2EDTA tubes by collaborating institutions according to the institutions' own protocols. For TCRbeta analysis, collaborators shipped samples as frozen whole blood, isolated PBMCs, or DNA extracted from either of those sample types. The immunoSEQ Assay, a bias-controlled multiplex PCR, was used to amplify TCRbeta CDR3 regions from genomic DNA. From the authors' description of their analysis: The number of nucleated cells in each sample was estimated by amplification of reference gene primers within the assay. Sequence reads were collapsed and filtered to measure the absolute abundance of every unique TCRbeta CDR3 rearrangement. Productive Simpson clonality was computed per sample as the square root of Simpson's diversity index over productive rearrangements. TCRdb re-hosts the immuneACCESS table, in-frame sequences only. Its copies lack some clones; in the studies checked, an unresolved V gene accounts for under half of them, and the cause for the rest is not known. V and J calls and clone size are given by that table; D and trimming were obtained from the DNA. A total of around 100,000 clones appear in this sample, roughly 89% of them only once. The top ten clones comprise less than 6.5% of the sample.

Summary of the overall study and its limitations: The amount of clinical and demographic metadata varied by source and participant and was provided uncurated.

Inclusive of the bounding cysteine and phenylalanine, the CDR3 is 13 residues long. Of all the DNA, just the CDR3 is kept, 39 bases in frame from base 1. Trimming accounts for 5 bases at V and 6 bases at J, while the number of junction bases matched to no gene is 4. The material sequenced was peripheral blood. This receptor was obtained from a human donor in a cohort sampled during active COVID-19. The chain couples TRBV12-3 or TRBV12-4 to TRBJ2-3; 8 junctional bases match TRBD2. The CDR3 loop reads CASSSGRRDTQYF. The DNA sequence follows: TGTGCCAGCAGTAGCGGGAGACGGGATACGCAGTATTTT.